This section outlines one TCR beta chain sequence together with its context. Its antigen is not identified. The data originate from a study of monozygotic twins with cystic fibrosis. Study at large: With about 15 PCR cycles, barcoded libraries came from roughly 2.8 micrograms of fragmented DNA. Overall study results and limits: The repertoire was suggested to be naive-dominated, clonality median about 0.009. V usage most resembled the co-twin in 13 of 16 pairs. Monozygotic CF twin pairs shared significantly more nucleotide-identical clonotypes than unrelated CF individuals did.

Measured with immunoSEQ multiplex PCR; TCRdb has only the in-frame clones, and not every one. The sample contains 25,000 to 30,000 clones, around 96% of which appear only once. Germline assignment: CDR1 GTSNPN and CDR2 SVGIG (reference sequence). V lost 2 bases and J lost 4; bases outside the gene matches: 11. The CDR3 has 17 amino acids. V usage is TRBV30 and J usage is TRBJ1-2; 12 nucleotides agree with TRBD1. The TCR comes from a girl aged 2-9 years with cystic fibrosis. What was sequenced was blood. CDR3 coding DNA: TGTGCCTGGAGTTCCGGGACAGGGGGCGCATGGAGCTATGGCTACACCTTC. Translated, it gives CAWSSGTGGAWSYGYTF.